The present entry profiles one T cell receptor beta chain with its context. The antigen is undetermined. The data were taken from a study of cytomegalovirus exposure and HLA in healthy donors. Study-level background: The Caucasian-associated ancestry cluster contained 75% to 85% of the approximately 400 genotyped donors. Overall study findings and caveats: Follow-up analysis seemed to connect common viral pathogens with several of the most significant clusters identified. In a later analysis, the majority of CMV-associated beta chains seemingly showed HLA restriction. In most subjects, TCR beta sequences reportedly gave accurate predictions of HLA-A and HLA-B alleles.

V shed 4 bases and J shed 0 bases, with 13 bases lying between them. The CDR3 consists of 15 residues. CDR1 is MGHRA, CDR2 YSYEKL, per germline. The PCR had 60 Vbeta and 13 Jbeta primers. Data came from immunoSEQ multiplex PCR; TCRdb stores just in-frame clones and leaves some out. The listing records some 62,000 clones. The sequence derives from a man between 25 and 39 years old in good health and CMV-seropositive. Sequenced: PBMCs. The J gene is TRBJ2-7, the V gene TRBV4-1, with D perhaps matching TRBD1 (5 bases). CDR3 sequence reads: CASSRDSLTSYEQYF. As DNA, the CDR3 is TGCGCCAGCAGCCGCGACAGCCTAACCTCCTACGAGCAGTACTTC.